The next 9 T cell receptor beta chains were all read from a single sample in a study of tumor-infiltrating lymphocytes in primary liver carcinoma. The researchers obtained blood RNA from unsorted whole blood and also extracted germline DNA. Making TCR beta cDNA involved around 510 ng total RNA and a constant-region primer. A slightly modified ARM-PCR protocol with three nested multiplex PCR rounds produced these TCR beta libraries. Use of TRBV1-TRBV30 forward primers with a C-beta reverse primer characterized the first two PCR rounds, which lasted about 11 cycles each. A single record per CDR3 protein comes from TCRdb applying MiXCR to the multiplex PCR reads. Among about 320,000 distinct CDR3 sequences listed, 60% to 80% were seen once. The sample consisted of peripheral blood. The receptors here all came from a man in his forties with primary liver carcinoma and hepatitis B virus infection.

This clonotype has more than one count but fewer than ten. The chain is built from TRBV30 and TRBJ2-7, with no clear D. The V gene's germline CDR1 is GTSNPN and CDR2 SVGIG (reference sequence). Trimming pared 3 bases from V and 3 bases from J, leaving 12 bases between. The CDR3 consists of 13 residues. CDR3 protein: CAWRTRMDYEQYF. DNA of the CDR3: TGTGCCTGGAGGACCCGGATGGACTACGAGCAGTACTTC.

For this clonotype: An end of the junction differs from the germline gene, which may be a read error. V and J are TRBV6-5 and TRBJ1-3, with D hard to call. The germline gives CDR1 MNHEY, CDR2 SVGAGI. CDR3 length: 16 residues. The CDR3 region is CASSSRTVISGNTIYF. The CDR3, as DNA: TGTGCTAGCAGTTCCCGTACAGTGATCTCTGGAAACACCATATATTTT.

The chain has TRBV29-1 and TRBJ2-5; TRBD1 aligns across 8 bases. Germline CDR1 reads SQVTM; CDR2 reads ANQGSEA. V was clipped by 6 bases and J by 6 bases; unmatched bases: 12. The CDR3 is made up of 14 amino acids. Here the CDR3 DNA reads TGCAGCGTCGTAGGACAGGGAGTATTGAAGACCCAGTACTTC. Amino acid sequence: CSVVGQGVLKTQYF.

Details on this clonotype: The missing conserved phenylalanine or tryptophan at the end of this CDR3 makes a read error likely. The V call is TRBV11-2, the J call TRBJ2-1, with 11 nucleotides matching TRBD2. Unmatched junction bases numbered 9, after V lost 3 bases and J lost 8 bases. This CDR3 has 16 amino acids. Germline V CDR1 and CDR2: SGHAT, FQNNGV. The CDR3 DNA is TGTGCCAGCAGCTTTACTAGCGGGAGTATCAAGGATGAGCAGTTCTCC. Protein sequence: CASSFTSGSIKDEQFS.

Concerning this clonotype: A much larger clone sits a single nucleotide away, making a read error possible. The V gene is TRBV4-2, the J gene TRBJ2-2, with 8 nucleotides matching TRBD1. Germline trimming cut 4 bases from V and 6 bases from J; bases unmatched to any gene: 10. Germline assignment: CDR1 LGHNA and CDR2 YNFKEQ. The CDR3 runs 16 residues. CDR3 residues: CASSPVTGGNSGELFF. In DNA form, the CDR3 reads TGTGCCAGCAGCCCAGTAACAGGGGGTAACTCCGGGGAGCTGTTTTTT.

This clonotype has more than one count but fewer than ten. The CDR3 region is CASSSGLGDTGELFF. CDR3 DNA sequence: TGTGCCAGCAGCTCGGGACTAGGGGACACCGGGGAGCTGTTTTTT. This chain uses TRBV7-9 with TRBJ2-2, with 8 bases lining up with TRBD2. The CDR3 loop spans 15 amino acids. With V trimmed by 4 bases and J by 3 bases, 4 bases remained unmatched. Germline V gene lookup returns CDR1 SEHNR and CDR2 FQNEAQ (reference sequence).

This clonotype turned up a few times. The genes are TRBV28 and TRBJ2-3, with 8 bases lining up with TRBD2. Germline V gene data show CDR1 as MDHEN and CDR2 as SYDVKM. The length of the CDR3 is 14 residues. With 8 bases clipped from V and 4 bases from J, the junction kept 8 bases outside the gene matches. The CDR3 loop is CASGKRELADTQYF. The CDR3 DNA reads TGTGCCAGCGGAAAGCGGGAGCTCGCAGATACGCAGTATTTT.

Concerning this clonotype itself: Lacking the conserved final phenylalanine or tryptophan, this CDR3 likely reflects a read error. The genes are TRBV11-2 and TRBJ2-7, with D maybe TRBD2 (6 bases). This CDR3 has 13 amino acids. Per germline, CDR1 SGHAT and CDR2 FQNNGV. The DNA of the CDR3 is TGTGCCAGCAGCCGGGACTTCTCCTACAAGCAGTACTAC. This encodes CASSRDFSYKQYY.

As to this clonotype: A read error may produce the germline difference seen at one junction end. The chain carries TRBV5-4 and TRBJ2-2, with 10 bases identical to TRBD1. The CDR3 loop spans 16 amino acids. CDR1 SGHNT and CDR2 YYREEE come from the germline V gene (reference sequence). The CDR3 coding sequence is TGTGCCAGCAGCAACTGTGGGACAGGGGACACTGGGGAGCTGTTTTTT. Translation: CASSNCGTGDTGELFF.